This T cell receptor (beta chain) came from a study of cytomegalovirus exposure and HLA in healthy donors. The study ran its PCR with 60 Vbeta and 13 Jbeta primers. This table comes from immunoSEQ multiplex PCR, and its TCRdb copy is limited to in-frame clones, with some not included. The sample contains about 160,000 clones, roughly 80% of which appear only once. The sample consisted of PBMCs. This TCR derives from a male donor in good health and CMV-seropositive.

The DNA for the CDR3 is TGTGCCTGGAGACCTAAGGGGCTTTCAACCCAGCCCCAGCATTTT. This translates into CAWRPKGLSTQPQHF. The chain uses TRBV30 and TRBJ1-5, with D perhaps matching TRBD1 (5 bases). CDR1 GTSNPN and CDR2 SVGIG come from the germline V gene (reference sequence). The CDR3 loop spans 15 amino acids. V was pared by 3 bases and J by 7 bases, with 19 bases between.